This T cell receptor beta chain derives from a study of beta chain features in type 1 diabetes. Expressed TCRB transcripts were sequenced, since all the RNA that had been isolated was reverse transcribed. Profiled with immunoSEQ multiplex PCR; TCRdb holds only in-frame clones, not every one. The repertoire holds some 900,000 clones, with 17% as singletons. This CDR3 is 16 amino acids long. V dropped 2 bases and J dropped 2; count of bases not matched to a gene: 7. The source of this sequence is a woman younger than 35 in good health. The chain combines TRBV23-1 with TRBJ2-3, with 7 positions matching TRBD2. TRBV23-1 is filed as an ORF, its function uncertain. Sequencing used naive CD4+ T cells from blood. Here the CDR3 DNA reads TGCGCCAGCAGTCAAGGGAGGGAATGGTCCACAGATACGCAGTATTTT. This encodes CASSQGREWSTDTQYF.